This TCR beta chain originates from a study of blood T cells in healthy people across ages (dated by TCRdb to the mid-2010s). Regarding the complete study: In model experiments, template switching captured about one uniquely barcoded TCR beta cDNA molecule for every two T cells. The study measured age-related changes in TCR beta repertoire diversity using deep sequencing normalized with unique cDNA molecular identifiers. Donors were grouped into four age groups: young (average roughly 15 years), middle-aged (about 40), aged (roughly 67) and long-lived (around 82). The study analyzed two additional independent replicas of 1 million unique cDNA reads from the same blood draw for two donors, one aged 18 to 30 and one aged 80 or older.

The library was produced with 5' RACE. This sample was sequenced with an Illumina HiSeq 2500. The second PCR ran for about 6 to 11 cycles and used a J-beta primer mix along with a sample-barcoded 5' primer. Each TCR beta cDNA molecule received a unique molecular identifier from a template-switch 5' adaptor carrying 12 random nucleotides. At least 3 million CDR3-containing paired-end reads were obtained from each sample. First-strand cDNA was synthesized from all RNA with the Mint cDNA synthesis kit, primed by a TRBC-specific oligonucleotide. All cDNA was treated with uracil-DNA glycosylase and then went through a first 18-cycle PCR with the universal primers M1SS and BC2_uni_R. The authors' pipeline ran thus. For normalization, 1 million high-quality reads, each with a distinct molecular identifier, were randomly selected from each sample. Reads with shared molecular identifiers were discarded instead of being binned into consensus sequences. CDR3 identification, clonotype clustering and error correction used MiTCR with a Q25 quality threshold and the strictest error-elimination algorithm. A nonparametric unseen species model with Euler transformation was used to estimate a lower bound on total TCR beta diversity. Using fastp trimming at Q25 and MiXCR clonotype assembly, TCRdb reanalyzed the public sequencing data and kept in-frame beta chains. Merged by CDR3 protein, the rows form single entries marked with the most common genes and DNA. It is TCRdb's table, rather than the study itself, that gives the V and J calls and clone size. The sample data list 750,000 to 950,000 distinct CDR3 sequences, and roughly 25% of these were observed just once. Less than 3.5% of the sample is taken by the ten largest.

This clonotype was seen more than once but under ten times. No antigen is known for it. Nothing much larger sits one base from this clone, and base qualities are not available. The donors were around 39 Caucasian individuals from Russia, aged 6 to 90 years, who were systemically healthy. Each donor gave approximately 10 milliliters of peripheral blood, collected into EDTA-treated Vacutainer tubes. PBMCs were isolated by Ficoll-Paque density-gradient centrifugation, with at least 6 million obtained per sample. Total RNA was extracted from PBMCs with Trizol reagent, with at least 6 micrograms obtained per sample. For every donor, flow cytometry on a PBMC aliquot measured the percentage of naive CD45RAhigh/CD27high T cells. Beyond this particular receptor, the publication reports: Compared with the aged group, more naive CD4+ T cells, fewer expanded clones and increased TCR diversity were shown by the long-lived group, suggesting age selection. Observed TCR beta diversity per million T cells fell roughly linearly with age, and a significant reduction was already apparent by age around 36. Estimates of total diversity from one million sequenced T cells were regarded as lower bounds and underestimates. The CMV infection status of donors was not known, potentially confounding age-related changes in expanded clonotypes. There was a strong correlation between observed TCR beta diversity and the percentage of naive T cells measured by flow cytometry. Bulk unsorted PBMC profiling prevented conclusive comparison of naive and antigen-experienced compartments.

These data also featured in a second study, about T cells of mothers and their children. Drawing on the second study: Nine systemically healthy Caucasian individuals served as donors, namely three mothers together with their six children. cDNA synthesis consumed the entire amount of extracted RNA, loaded at about 1.5 ug RNA in each 15 ul reaction. In the second PCR, the M1S primer added sample barcodes and 2-4 random nucleotides. Over 10 million TCR beta CDR3 reads came from each mother, compared with 2.5 million to 3.5 million reads from each child. In both related and unrelated pairs, thymic selection shapes the output of TCR recombination in a similar way, with inherited differences having only a minor effect. Normalized repertoire overlap in related mother-child pairs was always slightly higher than in unrelated mother-child pairs, but the difference was never significant. Persistent microchimeric T cell clones were not detected, at a sensitivity of roughly 100 clones per million clonotypes. To look for features that set related mother-child pairs apart from unrelated individuals, the researchers ran deep NGS to compare the TCR beta repertoires of mothers and children. The mean age was around 40 +/- 4 years for the mothers and around 10 +/- 4 years for the children. After adapters were ligated using NEBNext reagents, the libraries underwent 100+100 nt paired-end sequencing on an Illumina HiSeq 2000. Mother and child libraries were prepared a month apart and sequenced in separate runs to prevent cross-contamination. Between roughly 450,000 and 2,000,000 distinct TCR beta clonotypes were identified per donor. Naive TCR beta clonotypes were estimated from low-frequency clonotypes matched to each donor's FACS-determined naive share, without sorting.

The sample was blood. The TCR sequence derives from a boy aged 10-17 years in good health.

The base sequence is TGTGCCAGCAGCGTATCGGGGAATGAGCAGTTCTTC. The translation is CASSVSGNEQFF. The chain was built from TRBV7-9 and TRBJ2-1; TRBD2 is possibly the D segment (5 matching bases). CDR1 SEHNR and CDR2 FQNEAQ were looked up in the germline V gene (reference sequence). From the cysteine through the phenylalanine, the CDR3 covers 12 amino acids. Only CDR3 DNA remains: 36 bases, in frame from the first base. V loses 5 bases of germline sequence and J loses 7 bases, and the interval between the two ends is 9 bases. Extended through the reference TRBV7-9 and TRBJ2-1 proteins, this CDR3 yields the full variable domain: DTGVSQNPRHKITKRGQNVTFRCDPISEHNRLYWYRQTLGQGPEFLTYFQNEAQLEKSRLLSDRFSAERPKGSFSTLEIQRTEQGDSAMYLCASSVSGNEQFFGPGTRLTVL.